These 20 T cell receptor beta chains came from one sample sequenced in a study of cytomegalovirus exposure and HLA in healthy donors. It was with 60 Vbeta and 13 Jbeta primers that the PCR ran. TCRdb's table, derived via immunoSEQ multiplex PCR, lists solely in-frame clones and lacks some. Counted here are fewer than 150,000 clones, under 90% occurring once; the ten biggest clones make up 2.5%. Sequencing was performed on PBMCs. These receptors were collected from a male donor in good health and CMV-seronegative.

The rearrangement joins TRBV5-1 to TRBJ1-6; D is uncertain. CDR3 length: 13 residues. In germline, CDR1 is SGHRS, CDR2 YFSETQ. Trimming stripped 1 base from V and 4 bases from J, with 3 bases between. This chain's CDR3 is CASSLRYNSPLHF. The CDR3 coding sequence is TGCGCCAGCAGCTTGCGGTATAATTCACCCCTCCACTTT.

The chain couples TRBV6-5 to TRBJ2-5; 7 bases fit TRBD1. Germline CDR1 reads MNHEY; CDR2 reads SVGAGI. V trimming: 2 bases; J trimming: 10 bases; junction bases outside the gene matches: 4. This CDR3 contains 12 residues. CDR3 loop: CASSYPSGGQYF. CDR3 bases: TGTGCCAGCAGTTACCCCTCAGGGGGCCAGTACTTC.

The rearrangement links TRBV6-5 to TRBJ2-7, with D perhaps matching TRBD1 (6 bases). V lost 6 bases to trimming and J lost 2 bases, with 11 bases between them. The germline V gene encodes CDR1 MNHEY and CDR2 SVGAGI. The CDR3 is 13 residues long. The CDR3 region is CASSLTGAYEQYF. CDR3 DNA sequence: TGTGCCAGCAGCCTGACAGGAGCCTACGAGCAGTACTTC.

The rearrangement links TRBV7-9 to TRBJ2-2; D not certain. Germline V gene lookup returns CDR1 SEHNR and CDR2 FQNEAQ (reference sequence). The CDR3 loop spans 15 amino acids. V lost 6 bases and J 0 bases, leaving 11 bases between the germline ends. CDR3 sequence (DNA): TGTGCCAGCAGTCCTACCCCCCCGAACACCGGGGAGCTGTTTTTT. The encoded protein is CASSPTPPNTGELFF. Full variable domain (missing parts from reference TRBV7-9 and TRBJ2-2): DTGVSQNPRHKITKRGQNVTFRCDPISEHNRLYWYRQTLGQGPEFLTYFQNEAQLEKSRLLSDRFSAERPKGSFSTLEIQRTEQGDSAMYLCASSPTPPNTGELFFGEGSRLTVL.

This clone appeared a few times. J is TRBJ2-3 and V is TRBV5-4, with no clear D. Germline V gene sequence: CDR1 SGHNT, CDR2 YYREEE (reference sequence). Trimming took off 2 bases at V and 1 base at J, with 11 bases between the two ends. This CDR3 contains 15 residues. The CDR3 spells CASSLRVSGTDTQYF. The CDR3 nucleotides read TGTGCCAGCAGCTTAAGAGTGAGCGGCACAGATACGCAGTATTTT.

The rearrangement links TRBV4-3 to TRBJ2-7, with D perhaps matching TRBD2 (6 bases). The V end lost 4 bases, the J end lost 5 bases, and 18 bases lay between the germline ends. This CDR3 comprises 15 residues. Germline V CDR1 and CDR2: LGHNA, YSLEER. The CDR3 bases are TGCGCCAGCAGCCCTACCCTGGGGGAGGACCACGAGCAGTACTTC. This sequence encodes CASSPTLGEDHEQYF.

As regards this clone: One end of the junction varies from germline; a read error may be responsible. The chain has TRBV7-9 and TRBJ1-1; the D is unclear. Germline-derived CDR1 and CDR2 are SEHNR and FQNEAQ (reference sequence). CDR3 length: 10 residues. The CDR3 spells CASSPRVLIF. CDR3 sequence (DNA): TGTGCCAGCAGCCCGCGCGTGCTGATCTTT.

The chain recombines TRBV6-6 with TRBJ2-1; TRBD2 is a possible D gene (5 bases). The V end lost 6 bases, the J end lost 7 bases, and 13 bases lay between the germline ends. Looked up from germline, CDR1 is MNHNY and CDR2 is SVGAGI (reference sequence). The CDR3 consists of 13 residues. DNA of the CDR3: TGTGCCAGCAGCCGACGGGGTCAGAATGAGCAGTTCTTC. Residues: CASSRRGQNEQFF.

The chain links TRBV28 to TRBJ2-1, with 9 bases aligning to TRBD2. V lost 0 bases and J lost 6; bases outside the gene matches: 3. The CDR3 is 15 residues long. Per germline, CDR1 MDHEN and CDR2 SYDVKM. CDR3 in amino acids: CASSLWASGINEQFF. CDR3 coding DNA: TGTGCCAGCAGTTTATGGGCTAGCGGGATCAATGAGCAGTTCTTC.

The V call is TRBV19, the J call TRBJ2-6; the D is unclear. V was pared by 0 bases and J by 5 bases, with 8 bases between. The CDR3 spans 15 residues. The germline V gene has CDR1 LNHDA and CDR2 SQIVND (reference sequence). The CDR3 region is CASSIDLPRANVLTF. DNA for the CDR3: TGTGCCAGTAGTATAGATCTACCCAGGGCCAACGTCCTGACTTTC.

The chain combines TRBV5-4 with TRBJ1-1; 7 nucleotides line up with TRBD1. The CDR3 sequence is 15 residues long. From germline, CDR1 is SGHNT and CDR2 YYREEE (reference sequence). After removal of 4 bases from V and 7 bases from J, the junction contained 13 bases not matched to a gene. In nucleotides, the CDR3 is TGTGCCAGCAGCCAGGGAGACAGGGCACGAGGTGAAGCTTTCTTT. It is translated as CASSQGDRARGEAFF.

CDR3 nucleotides: TGTGCCAGCAGCTCCGACATGACCTACGAGCAGTACTTC. Encoded protein: CASSSDMTYEQYF. The J gene is TRBJ2-7, the V gene TRBV7-9; D is unresolved. V dropped 4 bases and J dropped 2 bases, with 9 bases sitting between them. CDR1 is SEHNR and CDR2 is FQNEAQ in the germline V gene (reference sequence). This CDR3 region has 13 residues.

The chain couples TRBV7-9 to TRBJ1-2; 7 positions match TRBD1. The CDR3 covers 12 residues. Germline CDR1 SEHNR, CDR2 FQNEAQ (reference sequence). J gave up 9 bases and V 5 bases, and 6 bases lay outside the gene matches. CDR3 loop: CASSIDRDRYTF. CDR3 sequence (DNA): TGTGCCAGCAGCATAGACAGGGATCGCTACACCTTC.

The table lists this clone with a few counts. J is TRBJ1-1 and V is TRBV4-1; 9 bases match TRBD1. The J segment lost 1 base and the V segment lost 4 bases, leaving 4 bases of the junction unmatched. CDR3 length: 15 amino acids. In germline, CDR1 is MGHRA, CDR2 YSYEKL. CDR3 nucleotide sequence: TGCGCCAGCAGCCCTCCGGGACAGGGGAACACTGAAGCTTTCTTT. It encodes CASSPPGQGNTEAFF.

V usage is TRBV13 and J usage is TRBJ2-1, with 9 positions matching TRBD1. This CDR3 spans 15 amino acids. Germline trimming cut 3 bases from V and 4 bases from J; bases unmatched to any gene: 4. Per germline, CDR1 PRHDT and CDR2 FYEKMQ (reference sequence). CDR3 loop: CASSFTGTGYNEQFF. The CDR3 coding sequence is TGTGCCAGCAGCTTCACCGGGACAGGGTACAATGAGCAGTTCTTC.

The V gene is TRBV7-2, the J gene TRBJ2-7; the match to TRBD1 covers 7 bases. The CDR3 loop spans 13 amino acids. The ends lost 4 bases at V and 6 bases at J; junction bases unmatched: 6. Germline CDR1 and CDR2: SGHTA and FQGNSA. Written as DNA, the CDR3 is TGTGCCAGCAGCTCCGGACAGGTTACCGAGCAGTACTTC. Its translation: CASSSGQVTEQYF.

This chain connects TRBV4-2 to TRBJ2-5; 9 nucleotides line up with TRBD1. Gene TRBJ2-7 matches the end of the DNA better, so the J call may be wrong. Germline CDR1 and CDR2: LGHNA and YNFKEQ. This CDR3 spans 16 amino acids. CDR3 region: CASSPIEGQGHYEQYF. DNA for the CDR3: TGTGCCAGCAGCCCCATCGAGGGACAGGGACACTACGAGCAGTACTTC.

The chain employs TRBV19 and TRBJ2-1; TRBD1 aligns across 8 bases. Germline values: CDR1 LNHDA, CDR2 SQIVND (reference sequence). J lost 7 bases, V lost 6 bases, and 11 bases had no gene match. The CDR3 has 15 amino acids. CDR3 nucleotide sequence: TGTGCCAGTAGAACACAGGGGGTGCGAACGAATGAGCAGTTCTTC. It is translated as CASRTQGVRTNEQFF.

V usage is TRBV18 and J usage is TRBJ2-2; 7 nucleotides agree with TRBD2. The CDR3 has 16 amino acids. CDR1 is KGHSH and CDR2 is LQKENI in the germline V gene. The ends lost 0 bases at V and 4 bases at J; junction bases unmatched: 5. CDR3 nucleotide sequence: TGTGCCAGCTCACCACCTAATCAGCGGGGCACCGGGGAGCTGTTTTTT. Its translation is CASSPPNQRGTGELFF.

J is TRBJ2-7 and V is TRBV9; D is unresolved. CDR3 length equals 13 residues. The V end lost 4 bases, the J end lost 1 base, and 9 bases lay between the germline ends. Germline V CDR1 and CDR2: SGDLS, YYNGEE. The CDR3 coding sequence is TGTGCCAGCAGCCCTATCGATTCCTACGAGCAGTACTTC. Its translation: CASSPIDSYEQYF.